Listed below are T cell receptor beta chains from one sample, sequenced in a study of shared clonotypes between healthy human individuals. The repertoire was sequenced with immunoSEQ multiplex PCR; TCRdb's copy has only in-frame clones and lacks some. The sample contains 2.5 million or so clones, around 94% of which appear only once. The material sequenced was naive CD4+ T cells sorted from blood. The receptors stem from a man aged 18-30 years in good health. The CDR3 runs from the conserved cysteine through the conserved F or W. Fields, in order: J gene, V gene, CDR3 protein.

TRBJ2-7	TRBV6-5	CASSIAGPSYEQYF
TRBJ1-1	TRBV5-1	CASSLEGVKNTEAFF
TRBJ1-1	TRBV4-1	CATSGGTGGLNTEAFF
TRBJ2-2	TRBV5-1	CASSWGQGSTGLFF
TRBJ1-3	TRBV5-1	CASSSLQGNTIYF
TRBJ2-7	TRBV4-1	CASRGTGEGEQYF
TRBJ2-2	TRBV7-9	CASILGQGGTGELFF
TRBJ1-1	TRBV5-5	CASSFTTQGTEAFF
TRBJ2-2	TRBV29-1	CSVARDRAGRELFF
TRBJ1-5	TRBV29-1	CSVSGSNQPQHF
TRBJ2-7	TRBV6-5	CASTSLSGSYEQYF
TRBJ2-3	TRBV6-6	CASSPDRGPTYTQYF
TRBJ1-2	TRBV5-1	CASSPGLQDYGYTF
TRBJ2-7	TRBV7-9	CASSLGSGPYEQYF
TRBJ2-7	TRBV19	CAPKADVDHEQYF
TRBJ2-1	TRBV6-5	CASSFPGLGIYEQFF
TRBJ2-6	TRBV5-1	CASSTTGSGANVLTF
TRBJ2-3	TRBV5-1	CASSPETDTQYF
TRBJ2-5	TRBV7-8	CASSAREETQYF
TRBJ2-7	TRBV12-5	CASGRRIGYEQYF
TRBJ2-7	TRBV5-6	CASSLISEQYF
TRBJ2-2	TRBV9	CASSVEGTFITGELFF
TRBJ2-7	TRBV7-2	CASRPGPSGSYEQYF
TRBJ2-5	TRBV5-1	CASSPRVGGARETQYF
TRBJ2-7	TRBV19	CASSVGQYYEQYF
TRBJ2-3	TRBV5-4	CASSLGPSGGLFSTDTQYF
TRBJ2-7	TRBV5-5	CASSSGDVRSPHEQYF
TRBJ1-1	TRBV18	CASSQGSQEAFF
TRBJ1-6	TRBV28	CASSFGQGYSPLHF
TRBJ1-4	TRBV10-3	CATRHAGGPNEKLFF
TRBJ1-5	TRBV5-4	CASSEAGRDGYQPQHF
TRBJ2-1	TRBV5-1	CASSSAGLAGGNAYNEQFF
TRBJ1-5	TRBV19	CASSPGGLRNQPQHF